This T cell receptor beta chain was identified during a study of cytomegalovirus exposure and HLA in healthy donors. Study background: In a later analysis, the 100 to 150 validation repertoires were reported to have used the same platform as the roughly 730 first-cohort repertoires. General study findings and limits: There were some public TCRs occurring in many donors, but most TCR sequences were rare. Testing in vitro showed a few CMV-associated chains specific for CMV antigens.

The table lists this clone with a few counts. Its antigen remains unidentified. While the first cohort had around 700 subjects, the donors belonged to the separate validation cohort of about 130 subjects. Looked up from germline, CDR1 is SGHAT and CDR2 is FQNNGV. This CDR3 is 15 amino acids long. The V gene lost 0 bases and the J gene lost 0 bases, with 8 bases spanning the gap. TCRdb's table, derived via immunoSEQ multiplex PCR, lists solely in-frame clones and lacks some. Of approximately 44,000 clones in the sample, roughly 85% were seen once. The rearrangement joins TRBV11-2 to TRBJ1-2; D perhaps matches TRBD1 (6 bases). The clonotype comes from a woman under 40 in good health and CMV-seronegative. Sequenced material: PBMCs. The CDR3 DNA sequence: TGTGCCAGCAGCTTAGACAGGGGCGCTAACTATGGCTACACCTTC. Its translation is CASSLDRGANYGYTF.